This T cell receptor (beta chain) appears in the sequencing data of a study of identical twins. This CDR3 contains 19 residues. CDR1 is KGHDR, CDR2 SFDVKD, per germline. Comments on this clonotype: One end of the junction is discordant with germline, which a read error may explain.

TCRdb redid the calling of the 5' RACE reads with MiXCR, one entry per CDR3 protein. The sample includes hundreds of thousands of distinct CDR3 sequences, 9% to 15% of them seen just once. This sample was shared with a second study, whose subject was yellow fever vaccine responses in identical twins.

The sample consisted of PBMCs. The chain combines TRBV24-1 with TRBJ2-3; a possible D gene is TRBD2 (6 bases). The receptor comes from a woman under 30 in good health. The CDR3 protein is CATSDQLASPSWSTDMQYF. The DNA of the CDR3 is TGTGCCACCAGTGACCAACTAGCCTCCCCTTCTTGGTCCACAGATATGCAGTATTTT.